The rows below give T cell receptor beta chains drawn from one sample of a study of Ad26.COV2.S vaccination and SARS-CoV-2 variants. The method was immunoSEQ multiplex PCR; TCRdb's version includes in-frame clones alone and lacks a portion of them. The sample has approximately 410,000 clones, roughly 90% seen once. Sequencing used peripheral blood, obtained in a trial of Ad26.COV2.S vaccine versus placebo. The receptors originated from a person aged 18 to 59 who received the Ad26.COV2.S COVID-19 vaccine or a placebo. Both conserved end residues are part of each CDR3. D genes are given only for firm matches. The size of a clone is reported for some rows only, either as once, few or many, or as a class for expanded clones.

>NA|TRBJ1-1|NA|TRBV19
TGTGCCAGTATCCAGAACACTGAAGCTTTCTTT
CASIQNTEAFF
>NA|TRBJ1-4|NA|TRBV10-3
TGTGCCATCAGCCAAACTACAACTAATGAAAAACTGTTTTTT
CAISQTTTNEKLFF
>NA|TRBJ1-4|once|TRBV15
TGTGCCACCAGCAGAGTTCAGGAACGTGAAAAACTGTTTTTT
CATSRVQEREKLFF
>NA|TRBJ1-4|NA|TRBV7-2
TGTGCCAGCAGCTCTCTGGGAGCAACTAATGAAAAACTGTTTTTT
CASSSLGATNEKLFF
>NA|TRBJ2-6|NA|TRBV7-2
TGTGCCAGCAGCTTGGGCCCCGCGACGGGCGGGGCCAACGTCCTGACTTTC
CASSLGPATGGANVLTF
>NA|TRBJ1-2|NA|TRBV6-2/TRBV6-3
TGTGCCAGCAGTTACGGCGGCGCAGGGACCTACTATGGCTACACCTTC
CASSYGGAGTYYGYTF
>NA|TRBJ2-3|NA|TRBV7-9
TGTGCCAGCAGCTTATCTTCGGACACAGATACGCAGTATTTT
CASSLSSDTDTQYF
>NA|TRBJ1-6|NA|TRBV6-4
TGTGCCAGCAGCCATGGACCAGGCTATAATTCACCCCTCCACTTT
CASSHGPGYNSPLHF
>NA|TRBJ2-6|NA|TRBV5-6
TGTGCCAGCAGCCCGGACCTTGACTCTGGGGCCAACGTCCTGACTTTC
CASSPDLDSGANVLTF
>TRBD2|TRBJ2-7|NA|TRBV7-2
TGTGCCAGCAGCTTAGATTTCGCGGGGGGGCGGGAGCAGTACTTC
CASSLDFAGGREQYF
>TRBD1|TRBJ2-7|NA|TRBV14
TGTGCCAGCAGCCAAGTGCCAGGGGGTTCCTACGAGCAGTACTTC
CASSQVPGGSYEQYF
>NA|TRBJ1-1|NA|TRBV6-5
TGTGCCAGCAGTTACTCAGTTAACACTGAAGCTTTCTTT
CASSYSVNTEAFF
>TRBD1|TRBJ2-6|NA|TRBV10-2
TGCGCCAGCAGTGGAAACAGGGGTTCTGGGGCCAACGTCCTGACTTTC
CASSGNRGSGANVLTF
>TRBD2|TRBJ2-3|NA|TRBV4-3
TGCGCCAGCAGCCAAGATTTGGCTAGCGGGAGCACAGATACGCAGTATTTT
CASSQDLASGSTDTQYF
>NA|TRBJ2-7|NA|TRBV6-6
TGTGCCAGCAGTAAGGGCCTCTCCTACGAGCAGTACTTC
CASSKGLSYEQYF
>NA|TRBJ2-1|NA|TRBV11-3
TGTGCCAGCAGCCGTGGGGGGCCCTACAATGAGCAGTTCTTC
CASSRGGPYNEQFF
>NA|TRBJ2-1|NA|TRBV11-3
TGTGCCAGCAGCTTTTCTGGCGCCACGTCCTACAATGAGCAGTTCTTC
CASSFSGATSYNEQFF
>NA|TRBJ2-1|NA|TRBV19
TGTGCCAGTAGTATAGCCTTAGCCGTCCCCTACAATGAGCAGTTCTTC
CASSIALAVPYNEQFF
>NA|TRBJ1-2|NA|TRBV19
TGTGCCAGTCAAAATCGACAGCGGGGGGGGCAGGATAACTATGGCTACACCTTC
CASQNRQRGGQDNYGYTF
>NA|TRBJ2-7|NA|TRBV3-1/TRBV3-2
TGTGCCAGCAGCCCCCTAAAGGGACGCTACGAGCAGTACTTC
CASSPLKGRYEQYF